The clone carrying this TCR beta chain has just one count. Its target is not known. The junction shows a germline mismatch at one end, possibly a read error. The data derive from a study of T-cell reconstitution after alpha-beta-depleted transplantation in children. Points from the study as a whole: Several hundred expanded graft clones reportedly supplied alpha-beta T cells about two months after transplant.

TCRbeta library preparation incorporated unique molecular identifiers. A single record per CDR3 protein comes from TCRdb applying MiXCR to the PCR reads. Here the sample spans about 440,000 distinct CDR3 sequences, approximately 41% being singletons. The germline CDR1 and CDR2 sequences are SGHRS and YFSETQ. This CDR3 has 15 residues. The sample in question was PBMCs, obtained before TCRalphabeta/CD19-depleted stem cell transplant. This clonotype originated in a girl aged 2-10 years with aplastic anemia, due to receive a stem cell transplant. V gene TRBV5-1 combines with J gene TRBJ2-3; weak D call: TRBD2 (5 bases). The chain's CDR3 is CASSLGLPSTDTLYF. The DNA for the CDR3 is TGCGCCAGCAGCTTGGGACTACCAAGCACAGATACGCTGTATTTT.